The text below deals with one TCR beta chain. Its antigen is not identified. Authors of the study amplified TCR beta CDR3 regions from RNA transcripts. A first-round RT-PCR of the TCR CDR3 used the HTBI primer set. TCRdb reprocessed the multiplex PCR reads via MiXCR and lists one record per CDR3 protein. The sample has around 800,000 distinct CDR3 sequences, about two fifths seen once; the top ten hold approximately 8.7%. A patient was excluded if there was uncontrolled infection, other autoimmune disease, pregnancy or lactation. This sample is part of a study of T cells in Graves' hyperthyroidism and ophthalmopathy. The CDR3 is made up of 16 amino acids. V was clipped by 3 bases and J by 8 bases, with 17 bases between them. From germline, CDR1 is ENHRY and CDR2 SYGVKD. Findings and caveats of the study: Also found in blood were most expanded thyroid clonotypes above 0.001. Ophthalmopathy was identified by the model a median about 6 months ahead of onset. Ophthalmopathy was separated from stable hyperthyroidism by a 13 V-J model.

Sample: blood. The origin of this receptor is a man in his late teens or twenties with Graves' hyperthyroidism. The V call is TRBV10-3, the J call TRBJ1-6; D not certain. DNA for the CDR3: TGTGCCATCAGTGACAGGCACACCGGGGAGGATTCACCCCTCCACTTT. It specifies CAISDRHTGEDSPLHF.